Here is one T cell receptor beta chain with its context. This entry comes from a study of immune cell composition in non-small cell lung cancer. For the study at large: Tumours were mainly lung adenocarcinoma or squamous cell carcinoma.

CDR1 and CDR2 (germline): LNHDA, SQIVND (reference sequence). The CDR3 sequence is 11 residues long. Profiled with immunoSEQ multiplex PCR; TCRdb holds only in-frame clones, not every one. The sample includes roughly 4,900 clones, roughly 84% of them seen just once. Genomic DNA came from frozen unsorted single-cell suspensions. V is TRBV19 and J is TRBJ2-2; no clear D gene. The source is a human donor with non-small cell lung cancer. The sample taken for sequencing was lung tumor tissue. CDR3 region: CATANTGELFF. CDR3 nucleotide sequence: TGTGCGACGGCGAACACCGGGGAGCTGTTTTTT.